This T cell receptor (beta chain) was documented in a study of T cells in women clearing cervical HPV infection. Study-level information: Controls were women whose single incident HPV16 infection cleared within 12 months without precancer or cancer.

Regarding this clone: Antigen: not known. Read data end 3 residues before the CDR3 end; the end is taken from the germline J gene.

Study-level findings and limits: CIN3+ cases had significantly higher TCR repertoire richness than controls, but evenness did not differ.

Sequencing used immunoSEQ multiplex PCR; TCRdb keeps in-frame clones, though not all of them. This listing includes tens of thousands of clones. The CDR3 runs to 16 residues. Losses at the gene ends were 7 bases for V and 1 base for J; bases not matched to a gene: 6. Germline V gene data show CDR1 as SNHLY and CDR2 as FYNNEI. The sample was blood buffy coat. The clonotype was recovered from a woman between 18 and 70 years old with a cervical HPV16 infection that either progressed to CIN3+ or cleared (not recorded which). The chain couples TRBV2 to TRBJ2-5; TRBD2 matches 13 bases. The CDR3 DNA, read in part, is TGTGCCAGCACTCCGGGACTAGCGGGGTCCCAAGAGACC. Encoded protein: CASTPGLAGSQET. The entire CDR3 protein is CASTPGLAGSQETQYF.